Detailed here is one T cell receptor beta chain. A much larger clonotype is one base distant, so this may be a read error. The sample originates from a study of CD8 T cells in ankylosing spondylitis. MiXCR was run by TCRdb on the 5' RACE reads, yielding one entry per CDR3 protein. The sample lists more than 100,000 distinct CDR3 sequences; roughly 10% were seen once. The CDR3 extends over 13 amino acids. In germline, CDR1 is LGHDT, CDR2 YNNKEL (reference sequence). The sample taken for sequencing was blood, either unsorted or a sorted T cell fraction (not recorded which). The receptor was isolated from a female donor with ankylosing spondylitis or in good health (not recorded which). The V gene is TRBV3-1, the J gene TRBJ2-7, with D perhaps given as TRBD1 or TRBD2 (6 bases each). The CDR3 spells CAGRGGMSYEQYF. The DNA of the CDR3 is TGTGCCGGCAGAGGGGGGATGAGCTACGAGCAGTACTTC.